This is a list of T cell receptor beta chains from one sample in a study of T cell responses to AZD1222 COVID-19 vaccine. Sequencing was performed with immunoSEQ multiplex PCR; in TCRdb, only in-frame clones are kept and a portion is missing. The sample has approximately 97,000 clones; about four fifths are singletons. The sequencing used peripheral blood, collected on day 0 of AZD1222 vaccination. The receptors originated from an adult in good health. CDR3s include the opening cysteine and the closing phenylalanine or tryptophan. D genes are given only for firm matches. A clone size is listed for some rows: how often the clone was seen (once, few, many), or a class if it is expanded.

j_gene	abundance	v_gene	d_gene	CDR3nt	CDR3aa
TRBJ1-2	.	TRBV3-1/TRBV3-2	.	TGTGCCAGCAGCCGCGGACAGACTAACTATGGCTACACCTTC	CASSRGQTNYGYTF
TRBJ2-5	.	TRBV18	TRBD2	TGTGCCAGCTCACTACCGGGACTAGCGGGAGAAGAGACCCAGTACTTC	CASSLPGLAGEETQYF
TRBJ2-1	.	TRBV28	TRBD2	TGTGCCAGCAGTTGGGGCGGGAGCTCCTACAATGAGCAGTTCTTC	CASSWGGSSYNEQFF
TRBJ1-4	.	TRBV7-9	.	TGTGCCAGCAGCCAGCGCCTGAAGGGTGCGACTAATGAAAAACTGTTTTTT	CASSQRLKGATNEKLFF
TRBJ2-3	.	TRBV15	.	TGTGCCACCAGCAGGGCGACAGATACGCAGTATTTT	CATSRATDTQYF
TRBJ1-4	once	TRBV19	.	TGTGCCAGTACCCTGACAACCTCTAATGAAAAACTGTTTTTT	CASTLTTSNEKLFF
TRBJ2-5	.	TRBV6-2/TRBV6-3	TRBD1	TGTGCCAGCAGTTTCAGGGGGGAGACCCAGTACTTC	CASSFRGETQYF
TRBJ2-1	.	TRBV14	.	TGTGCCAGCAGCCAAGATGGGCTCCAAGTAGCCCACAATGAGCAGTTCTTC	CASSQDGLQVAHNEQFF
TRBJ1-1	.	TRBV6-5	TRBD1	TGTGCCAGCAGTTATGGACAGGGCACTGAAGCTTTCTTT	CASSYGQGTEAFF
TRBJ2-2	.	TRBV27	TRBD2	TGTGCCAGCAGCCGCGGGGGGGTGAACACCGGGGAGCTGTTTTTT	CASSRGGVNTGELFF
TRBJ2-1	.	TRBV7-2	.	TGTGCCAGCAGCTTATTCCGGGAGAAGGGTGAGCAGTTCTTC	CASSLFREKGEQFF
TRBJ1-2	.	TRBV30	.	TGTGCCTGGAGTGGGGCTTTGGGCAGGGGTTATGGCTACACCTTC	CAWSGALGRGYGYTF
TRBJ2-1	once	TRBV10-3	TRBD2	TGTGCCATCACGTCCGGGACTAGCGTCAATGAGCAGTTCTTC	CAITSGTSVNEQFF